This T cell receptor (beta chain) was identified in a study of T cells after somatic rescue of genetic block. Germline V gene data show CDR1 as SGHTS and CDR2 as YDEGEE. V was cut by 4 bases and J by 9 bases, with 25 bases left in between. The CDR3 has 16 residues. Some clones are missing from TCRdb's copy, which holds only in-frame ones; the method was immunoSEQ multiplex PCR. The sample has roughly 58,000 clones, about 96% seen once. This chain connects TRBV5-8 to TRBJ2-5, with D tentatively TRBD2 (6 bases). The specimen sequenced was peripheral blood mononuclear cells (PBMCs). The sequence derives from a child younger than two. CDR3 protein: CASSLLRAGPDLSQYF. The CDR3 DNA follows: TGTGCCAGCAGCCTGCTGAGGGCGGGGCCGGACTTGTCCCAGTACTTC.